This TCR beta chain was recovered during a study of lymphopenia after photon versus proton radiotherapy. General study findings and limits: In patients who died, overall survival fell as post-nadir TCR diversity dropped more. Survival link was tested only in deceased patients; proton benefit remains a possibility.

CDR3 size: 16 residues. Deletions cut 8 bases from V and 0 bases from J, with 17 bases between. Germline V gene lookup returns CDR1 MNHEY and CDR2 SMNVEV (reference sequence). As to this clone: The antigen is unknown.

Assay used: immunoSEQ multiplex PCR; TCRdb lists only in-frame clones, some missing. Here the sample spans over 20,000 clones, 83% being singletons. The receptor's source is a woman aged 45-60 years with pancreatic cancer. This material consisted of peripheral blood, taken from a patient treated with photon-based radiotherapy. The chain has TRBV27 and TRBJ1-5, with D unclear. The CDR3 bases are TGTGCCAGCGGCTTCGGGTCTTCTTATAGCAATCAGCCCCAGCATTTT. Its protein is CASGFGSSYSNQPQHF.